The 21 T cell receptor beta chains below come from one sample, sequenced in a study of CD8 T cells in Susac syndrome (dated by TCRdb to between 2017 and 2020). Library construction relied on the immunoSEQ multiplex PCR assay. RNA was extracted using the RNeasy kit, and about 0.45 to 1 ug of the RNA was reverse transcribed with random hexamers. TCRdb passed the public sequencing reads through fastp at Q25 and MiXCR, retaining productive beta sequences. Every distinct CDR3 protein forms one entry, paired with its most common genes and DNA. In all, the sample holds under 200,000 distinct CDR3 sequences, and 85% to 95% of those were seen once. The ten largest clonotypes hold about 0.17% of the sample. The sample comprised CD8+ T cells from PBMCs. Receptors were obtained from a human donor with Susac syndrome.

The chain links TRBV10-1 to TRBJ2-7; D perhaps matches TRBD2 (5 bases). The germline V and J ends were trimmed by 0 bases and 2 bases, with 5 bases remaining between them. In germline, CDR1 is WNHNN, CDR2 SYGVQD (reference sequence). The CDR3 is 13 amino acids. This CDR3 reads CASSESGAYEQYF. The CDR3 DNA sequence: TGCGCCAGCAGTGAGTCGGGAGCCTACGAGCAGTACTTC.

The chain is built from TRBV20-1 and TRBJ2-5, with a possible D match to TRBD2 (6 bases). Germline-derived CDR1 and CDR2 are DFQATT and SNEGSKA (reference sequence). Deletions cut 5 bases from V and 3 bases from J, with 16 bases between. The CDR3 sequence is 14 residues long. The CDR3 here is CSAQITGSEETQYF. In DNA, the CDR3 is TGCAGTGCTCAAATAACCGGGAGTGAAGAGACCCAGTACTTC.

This clonotype showed up just once. V gene TRBV5-6 combines with J gene TRBJ2-7, with TRBD2 matching over 10 bases. The CDR3 consists of 15 residues. The V segment lost 4 bases and the J segment 3 bases; nucleotides outside the gene matches: 7. Germline assignment: CDR1 SGHDT and CDR2 YYEEEE. The CDR3 spells CASSPGTSEDYEQYF. The CDR3 DNA reads as TGTGCCAGCAGCCCCGGGACTAGCGAGGACTACGAGCAGTACTTC.

The chain joins TRBV12-3 or TRBV12-4 to TRBJ1-2; D remains ambiguous. The germline V and J ends were trimmed by 2 bases and 8 bases, with 18 bases remaining between them. The CDR3 totals 15 residues. Written as DNA, the CDR3 is TGTGCCAGCAGTTTACGATTAATGAGGTGGGAGGGCTACACCTTC. Translated, it gives CASSLRLMRWEGYTF.

J is TRBJ1-1 and V is TRBV4-1; perhaps TRBD1 as D (6 bases). The germline V and J ends were trimmed by 0 bases and 5 bases, with 13 bases remaining between them. Germline V gene sequence: CDR1 MGHRA, CDR2 YSYEKL. The CDR3 runs 15 residues. Written as DNA, the CDR3 is TGCGCCAGCAGCCAAGATCCGGCAGGGGAGACTGAAGCTTTCTTT. Protein product: CASSQDPAGETEAFF.

The V and J genes are TRBV5-1 and TRBJ1-4; maybe TRBD1 (6 bases). V was trimmed by 1 base and J by 8 bases, leaving 15 bases between them. Germline CDR1 SGHRS, CDR2 YFSETQ. The CDR3 spans 15 residues. The CDR3, as DNA: TGCGCCAGCAGCTTGATCGGGGGGCAAGGAGAAAAACTGTTTTTT. Translation: CASSLIGGQGEKLFF.

This chain joins TRBV15 and TRBJ2-1; 7 positions match TRBD2. The CDR3 extends over 13 amino acids. V lost 0 bases and J lost 7; bases outside the gene matches: 0. Germline CDR1 and CDR2: LNHNV and YYDKDF (reference sequence). CDR3 sequence (DNA): TGTGCCACCAGCAGAGAGCGGGGGAATGAGCAGTTCTTC. This translates into CATSRERGNEQFF.

The chain has TRBV4-2 and TRBJ2-7; 9 nucleotides match TRBD2. The junction had 6 bases not matched to a gene; V was cut back by 3 bases and J by 3 bases. The CDR3 covers 15 residues. The germline gives CDR1 LGHNA, CDR2 YNFKEQ. The CDR3 region has the DNA TGTGCCAGCAGCCAGGGTAGCGGGAGCATCTACGAGCAGTACTTC. Its translation is CASSQGSGSIYEQYF.

This chain joins TRBV15 and TRBJ2-7, with 7 bases identical to TRBD1. The germline gives CDR1 LNHNV, CDR2 YYDKDF (reference sequence). The CDR3 runs 15 residues. V shed 3 bases and J 2 bases; nucleotides not matched to a gene: 7. CDR3 sequence (DNA): TGTGCCACCAGCAGCAGCTCCGGGACAGCCTACGAGCAGTACTTC. It translates to CATSSSSGTAYEQYF.

The chain links TRBV11-1 to TRBJ2-1, with 8 nucleotides matching TRBD2. V was pared by 5 bases and J by 4 bases, with 7 bases of the junction left unmatched. CDR1 is SGHAT, CDR2 FQDESV, per germline (reference sequence). CDR3 length: 15 residues. The CDR3 region has the DNA TGTGCCAGCAGCCCGAAACAGCGGGGGTACAATGAGCAGTTCTTC. It translates to CASSPKQRGYNEQFF.

The chain is built from TRBV29-1 and TRBJ1-3, with D possibly matching TRBD1 (5 bases). Trimming pared 4 bases from V and 0 bases from J, leaving 16 bases between. Looked up from germline, CDR1 is SQVTM and CDR2 is ANQGSEA. The CDR3 totals 16 residues. The CDR3 DNA is TGCAGCGTTGTAGGGGATGGGAATGACTCTGGAAACACCATATATTTT. It encodes CSVVGDGNDSGNTIYF.

The J gene is TRBJ2-1, the V gene TRBV5-6; D gene unclear. This CDR3 comprises 16 residues. Germline V gene sequence: CDR1 SGHDT, CDR2 YYEEEE. V was cut by 3 bases and J by 2 bases, with 15 bases left in between. CDR3 loop: CASSSLLINTYNEQFF. The CDR3, as DNA: TGTGCCAGCAGCTCGTTACTGATTAACACCTACAATGAGCAGTTCTTC.

This clonotype was seen only once. The gene calls are TRBV27 and TRBJ1-2; TRBD1 is a possible D gene (5 bases). V was clipped by 0 bases and J by 8 bases, with 10 bases between them. The length of the CDR3 is 13 residues. Germline V gene lookup returns CDR1 MNHEY and CDR2 SMNVEV (reference sequence). CDR3 in amino acids: CASSLSGARGYTF. In DNA, the CDR3 is TGTGCCAGCAGTTTATCCGGGGCTCGGGGCTACACCTTC.

This sequence joins TRBV20-1 and TRBJ2-3; TRBD2 aligns across 10 bases. The germline gives CDR1 DFQATT, CDR2 SNEGSKA (reference sequence). V shed 1 base and J 6 bases; nucleotides not matched to a gene: 10. This CDR3 comprises 16 residues. The CDR3 DNA is TGCAGTGCTAGAGTGGAGCGGGGGGGCCCTCTGGATACGCAGTATTTT. It codes for CSARVERGGPLDTQYF.

The rearrangement joins TRBV10-2 to TRBJ2-7, with 10 bases that match TRBD2. The CDR3 runs 18 residues. The V and J ends lost 3 bases and 5 bases, in that order; junction bases with no gene match: 16. Germline CDR1 WSHSY, CDR2 SAAADI. The CDR3 reads CASSDPTAALAGVNEQYF. The CDR3 nucleotides are TGCGCCAGCAGTGACCCAACAGCCGCCCTAGCGGGAGTAAACGAGCAGTACTTC.

The chain carries TRBV20-1 and TRBJ2-3, with TRBD1 identical over 7 bases. The CDR3 runs 17 residues. The trim removed 5 bases at V and 0 bases at J, leaving 14 bases unmatched. Per the germline V gene, CDR1 is DFQATT and CDR2 is SNEGSKA (reference sequence). The CDR3 DNA reads TGCAGTGCTTCTCCTTTTCGGGACAGCCTCAGCACAGATACGCAGTATTTT. It encodes CSASPFRDSLSTDTQYF.

The chain recombines TRBV12-3 or TRBV12-4 with TRBJ1-1; no firm D call. The CDR3 consists of 13 residues. The V end lost 4 bases, the J end lost 5 bases, and 11 bases lay between the germline ends. This chain's CDR3 is CASSSDRGTEAFF. CDR3 in DNA: TGTGCCAGCAGTTCGGACCGGGGAACTGAAGCTTTCTTT.

The chain employs TRBV24-1 and TRBJ2-1, with D possibly being TRBD2 (6 bases). The CDR3 runs to 13 residues. Germline loops: CDR1 KGHDR, CDR2 SFDVKD. Trimming removed 9 bases at V and 5 bases at J, with 13 bases between. As DNA, the CDR3 is TGTGCCACCGGGACTCGAATGAACAATGAGCAGTTCTTC. Its protein is CATGTRMNNEQFF.

The chain uses TRBV24-1 and TRBJ1-5; TRBD1 aligns across 9 bases. Germline V CDR1 and CDR2: KGHDR, SFDVKD. The J segment lost 5 bases and the V segment lost 9 bases, leaving 4 bases of the junction unmatched. The CDR3 has 13 amino acids. The CDR3 here is CATPGQGHQPQHF. In DNA form, the CDR3 reads TGTGCCACCCCGGGACAGGGACATCAGCCCCAGCATTTT.

The table lists this clonotype with a count of one. This chain uses TRBV27 with TRBJ2-7, with 10 bases that match TRBD2. V shed 5 bases and J 3 bases; nucleotides not matched to a gene: 7. CDR3 length: 15 amino acids. Germline V gives CDR1 MNHEY, CDR2 SMNVEV (reference sequence). As DNA, the CDR3 is TGTGCCAGCAGTCTGCTAGCGGGGGTGCACTACGAGCAGTACTTC. Translated: CASSLLAGVHYEQYF.

The CDR3 here is CANRRDGTEAFF. In DNA, the CDR3 is TGTGCCAACCGGAGGGACGGAACTGAAGCTTTCTTT. The chain joins TRBV27 to TRBJ1-1; D might be TRBD1 (5 bases). The CDR3 spans 12 residues. Germline assignment: CDR1 MNHEY and CDR2 SMNVEV (reference sequence). Trimming removed 10 bases from V and 5 bases from J, with 14 bases in between.